These 8 T cell receptor beta chains originate from one sample sequenced in a study of shared T cell receptors in the human thymus. Method: immunoSEQ multiplex PCR; TCRdb's copy keeps in-frame clones and lacks some. This table has hundreds of thousands of clones, 88% appearing once. This sample was also put to use in a study of human thymus T cells.

Material for sequencing was thymocytes. Source of these receptors: a boy under two years old with a congenital heart defect.

V is TRBV27 and J is TRBJ2-7, with TRBD1 matching over 8 bases. The CDR3 is 16 amino acids. V was clipped by 1 base and J by 5 bases; unmatched bases: 10. The germline V gene encodes CDR1 MNHEY and CDR2 SMNVEV (reference sequence). The chain's CDR3 is CASSLWSGQGGNEQYF. The CDR3 DNA reads as TGTGCCAGCAGTTTATGGTCTGGACAGGGAGGCAACGAGCAGTACTTC.

This clone appeared a single time. The J gene is TRBJ1-5, the V gene TRBV12-5; TRBD1 agrees at 7 bases. The CDR3 contains 16 residues. With 2 bases clipped from V and 2 bases from J, the junction kept 6 bases outside the gene matches. Germline V gene data show CDR1 as LGHNT and CDR2 as FRNRAP. As DNA, the CDR3 is TGTGCTAGTGGTTTGTCAGGGGGATGTGGCAATCAGCCCCAGCATTTT. The encoded protein is CASGLSGGCGNQPQHF.

This rearrangement joins TRBV25-1 to TRBJ2-7; the D gene is possibly TRBD1 (5 bases). V was shortened by 5 bases and J by 5 bases, with 10 bases between the two germline ends. Germline CDR1 and CDR2: MGHDK and SYGVNS. The CDR3 is made up of 12 amino acids. CDR3 region: CASSPRVHEQYF. The CDR3 nucleotides read TGTGCCAGCAGTCCCAGGGTCCACGAGCAGTACTTC.

The chain links TRBV27 to TRBJ1-5, with 7 bases that match TRBD1. V gave up 7 bases and J gave up 7 bases; unmatched junction bases: 10. The germline V gene encodes CDR1 MNHEY and CDR2 SMNVEV (reference sequence). The CDR3 has 14 amino acids. Written as DNA, the CDR3 is TGTGCCAGCAAAACAGGGGAGATGGAGCAGCCCCAGCATTTT. Its translation: CASKTGEMEQPQHF.

This chain uses TRBV10-2 with TRBJ2-5; 7 nucleotides agree with TRBD1. The length of the CDR3 is 17 residues. CDR1 is WSHSY, CDR2 SAAADI, per germline. V lost 6 bases to trimming and J lost 5 bases; unmatched junction nucleotides: 18. DNA for the CDR3: TGCGCCAGCAGAGGGAGTCGGACAGGCCAGTTAAGGGAGACCCAGTACTTC. It encodes CASRGSRTGQLRETQYF.

J is TRBJ1-2 and V is TRBV10-3, with TRBD1 as a possible D gene (5 bases). With 10 bases removed from V and 8 bases from J, the gap between germline ends came to 23 bases. The CDR3 consists of 14 residues. Germline CDR1 reads ENHRY; CDR2 reads SYGVKD. The CDR3 nucleotides are TGTGCCACCAAAGAACCCAGGAGGGGCGAAGGCTACACCTTC. Protein sequence: CATKEPRRGEGYTF.

The genes are TRBV27 and TRBJ1-1, with 7 bases identical to TRBD1. The CDR3 length is 16 residues. The trim removed 6 bases at V and 0 bases at J, leaving 10 bases unmatched. The germline gives CDR1 MNHEY, CDR2 SMNVEV (reference sequence). In DNA form, the CDR3 reads TGTGCCAGCAGGCACAAGACAGGGAACATGAACACTGAAGCTTTCTTT. Translated, it gives CASRHKTGNMNTEAFF.

The chain combines TRBV12-5 with TRBJ2-7; 11 bases match TRBD2. J lost 6 bases, V lost 4 bases, and 8 bases had no gene match. The germline V gene encodes CDR1 LGHNT and CDR2 FRNRAP. The CDR3 has 15 amino acids. This chain's CDR3 is CASGYPLAGGCEQYF. The DNA of the CDR3 is TGTGCTAGTGGTTACCCGCTAGCGGGAGGCTGCGAGCAGTACTTC.